This TCR beta chain was sequenced for a study of pediatric ulcerative colitis. Study conclusions and caveats: Acute severe colitis showed lower rectal diversity from clonal expansions. Compared with controls, ulcerative colitis showed greater blood-rectum clone sharing.

V dropped 5 bases and J dropped 2 bases, with 7 bases sitting between them. This CDR3 is 12 amino acids long. Looked up from germline, CDR1 is GTSNPN and CDR2 is SVGIG (reference sequence). Before the diagnostic colonoscopy, ulcerative colitis patients were free of immunosuppressive medication. Colonoscopy and blood draw happened at the same time. Regarding this clone: Its specificity is unknown.

The protocol was immunoSEQ multiplex PCR, while the TCRdb copy is restricted to in-frame clones and leaves out a portion. The sample holds around 61,000 clones; 86% are singletons and the top ten take under 3.5%. The V and J genes are TRBV30 and TRBJ2-1, with unresolved D. This clonotype was sampled from a boy aged 5-17 years with severe ulcerative colitis. Specimen: blood. CDR3 coding DNA: TGTGCCTGGTCTAGTACCTACAATGAGCAGTTCTTC. Protein sequence: CAWSSTYNEQFF. Filled out from reference TRBV30 and TRBJ2-1, the complete variable domain reads SQTIHQWPATLVQPVGSPLSLECTVEGTSNPNLYWYRQAAGRGLQLLFYSVGIGQISSEVPQNLSASRPQDRQFILSSKKLLLSDSGFYLCAWSSTYNEQFFGPGTRLTVL.